These 6 T cell receptor beta chains share one sample of origin, sequenced in a study of cytotoxic CD8 clonotypes in ibrutinib-treated CLL. Profiled with immunoSEQ multiplex PCR; TCRdb holds only in-frame clones, not every one. The sample lists about 300,000 clones, 76% occurring once. The sequencing used PBMCs, collected at disease progression, from a patient treated with ibrutinib. The receptors derive from a human donor with chronic lymphocytic leukemia.

The J gene is TRBJ1-1, the V gene TRBV7-9; no clear D gene. The CDR3 length is 13 residues. CDR1 and CDR2 from the germline V gene are SEHNR and FQNEAQ (reference sequence). The V end lost 5 bases, the J end lost 4 bases, and 11 bases lay between the germline ends. For the CDR3, the DNA is TGTGCCAGCAGCCTTCTCGAGGGCACTGAAGCTTTCTTT. It codes for CASSLLEGTEAFF.

The gene calls are TRBV5-1 and TRBJ2-3; 8 nucleotides match TRBD1. CDR1 and CDR2 (germline): SGHRS, YFSETQ. After removal of 7 bases from V and 1 base from J, the junction contained 8 bases not matched to a gene. CDR3 length equals 15 residues. The CDR3 loop is CASGQGLSGTDTQYF. The CDR3 region has the DNA TGCGCCAGCGGACAGGGCCTGTCAGGCACAGATACGCAGTATTTT.

The V call is TRBV2, the J call TRBJ2-6; tentatively, D is TRBD1 (5 bases). CDR3 size: 16 residues. In germline, CDR1 is SNHLY, CDR2 FYNNEI. V was shortened by 3 bases and J by 4 bases, with 13 bases between the two germline ends. CDR3 region: CASSEAGLTGANVLTF. CDR3 coding DNA: TGTGCCAGCAGTGAGGCAGGGTTAACGGGGGCCAACGTCCTGACTTTC.

The chain couples TRBV6-1 to TRBJ2-1; D could derive from TRBD1 or TRBD2 (5 bases each). Germline CDR1 MNHNS, CDR2 SASEGT. The CDR3 has 18 amino acids. Trimming pared 2 bases from V and 12 bases from J, leaving 29 bases between. The CDR3, as DNA: TGTGCCAGCAGTGAACAACCCACCCAGGGACCTGCATTAGTTCGGCAGTTCTTC. As protein: CASSEQPTQGPALVRQFF.

The chain links TRBV9 to TRBJ1-1; the D gene is possibly TRBD1 (6 bases). CDR1 and CDR2 from the germline V gene are SGDLS and YYNGEE. Trimming pared 0 bases from V and 5 bases from J, leaving 8 bases between. The CDR3 spans 13 residues. The CDR3 reads CASSVAGETEAFF. DNA for the CDR3: TGTGCCAGCAGCGTAGCAGGGGAGACTGAAGCTTTCTTT.

V is TRBV13 and J is TRBJ2-7; TRBD1 aligns across 8 bases. J was trimmed by 4 bases and V by 0 bases; bases with no gene match: 5. The CDR3 is made up of 15 amino acids. Germline assignment: CDR1 PRHDT and CDR2 FYEKMQ (reference sequence). CDR3 sequence: CASSLGQGARYEQYF. As DNA, the CDR3 is TGTGCCAGCAGCTTAGGGCAGGGGGCGCGGTACGAGCAGTACTTC.